This passage covers 19 T cell receptor beta chains from one sample sequenced in a study of shared clonotypes between healthy human individuals. Repertoires were generated with immunoSEQ multiplex PCR, while TCRdb's copy carries only in-frame clones and drops some. In the table there are about 2 million clones, roughly 95% of which are singletons. Source material: naive CD4+ T cells sorted from blood. Subset defined: CD45RA+ positively selected. These receptor sequences come from a young man in good health.

J is TRBJ1-2 and V is TRBV30; a possible D gene is TRBD1 (6 bases). The V end lost 5 bases, the J end lost 4 bases, and 14 bases lay between the germline ends. The CDR3 covers 13 residues. Germline V lookup: CDR1 GTSNPN, CDR2 SVGIG (reference sequence). CDR3 coding DNA: TGTGCCTGGGGGGACACCCCCTCCTATGGCTACACCTTC. Amino acids: CAWGDTPSYGYTF.

This chain joins TRBV6-1 and TRBJ1-1; no clear D. Germline CDR1 and CDR2: MNHNS and SASEGT. The CDR3 length is 12 residues. V was cut by 9 bases and J by 4 bases, with 12 bases left in between. CDR3 loop: CAREGKVTEAFF. The DNA for the CDR3 is TGTGCCAGAGAGGGAAAGGTCACTGAAGCTTTCTTT.

V is TRBV6-1 and J is TRBJ1-2, with TRBD1 as a possible D gene (6 bases). Per germline, CDR1 MNHNS and CDR2 SASEGT. V lost 8 bases, J lost 4 bases, and 14 bases lay in between. The CDR3 loop spans 13 amino acids. CDR3 amino acids: CASRRGQSYGYTF. DNA of the CDR3: TGTGCCAGCCGACGTGGACAGTCCTATGGCTACACCTTC.

To note about this clone: The sample holds other DNA sequences that translate to the same CDR3. The chain combines TRBV7-9 with TRBJ1-5, with 7 positions matching TRBD1. Germline V lookup: CDR1 SEHNR, CDR2 FQNEAQ (reference sequence). J gave up 3 bases and V 5 bases, and 4 bases lay outside the gene matches. CDR3 length equals 14 residues. CDR3 sequence: CASSLQGDNQPQHF. In DNA, the CDR3 is TGTGCCAGCAGCCTCCAGGGGGACAATCAGCCCCAGCATTTT.

Of note for this clone: Within the sample, other DNA sequences also encode this same CDR3. The V call is TRBV5-1, the J call TRBJ2-5; 9 positions agree with TRBD2. Germline loops: CDR1 SGHRS, CDR2 YFSETQ. Losses at the gene ends were 0 bases for V and 5 bases for J; bases not matched to a gene: 2. The CDR3 length is 14 residues. CDR3 nucleotides: TGCGCCAGCAGCTTGGGAAGCGGGGGGGAGACCCAGTACTTC. It encodes CASSLGSGGETQYF.

The chain couples TRBV15 to TRBJ1-6; D call uncertain. This CDR3 is 13 amino acids long. V lost 0 bases, J lost 10 bases, and 7 bases lay in between. Germline V lookup: CDR1 LNHNV, CDR2 YYDKDF (reference sequence). CDR3 bases: TGTGCCACCAGCAGAGATAGGTACTCACCCCTCCACTTT. This gives the protein CATSRDRYSPLHF.

This clone was detected only once. This rearrangement joins TRBV10-1 to TRBJ2-1; D is perhaps TRBD2 (6 bases). The V end lost 8 bases, the J end lost 4 bases, and 15 bases lay between the germline ends. This CDR3 has 14 residues. Germline CDR1 WNHNN, CDR2 SYGVQD (reference sequence). The CDR3 DNA is TGCGCCAGCCAGGCTAGCGCGGATTACAATGAGCAGTTCTTC. Amino acids: CASQASADYNEQFF.

Worth noting for this clone: The CDR3 does not end in the conserved phenylalanine or tryptophan, so this is likely a read error. The rearrangement links TRBV5-6 to TRBJ1-2, with 8 bases fitting TRBD1. Trimming at V came to 4 bases and at J to 4 bases, leaving 6 bases not matched to a gene. CDR3 size: 14 residues. Germline CDR1 SGHDT, CDR2 YYEEEE. CDR3 sequence (DNA): TGTGCCAGCAGCAGGACAGGGCAGACCTATGGCTACACCATC. Translating it yields CASSRTGQTYGYTI.

The chain links TRBV7-2 to TRBJ2-7; 9 nucleotides line up with TRBD2. Germline CDR1 is SGHTA and CDR2 is FQGNSA. V trimming: 7 bases; J trimming: 3 bases; junction bases outside the gene matches: 7. CDR3 length: 14 amino acids. CDR3 sequence reads: CASTQAGGNYEQYF. The CDR3 DNA reads as TGTGCCAGCACCCAGGCGGGAGGGAACTACGAGCAGTACTTC.

The J gene is TRBJ2-2, the V gene TRBV2; weak D call: TRBD1 (6 bases). Germline-derived CDR1 and CDR2 are SNHLY and FYNNEI. The V end was cut by 5 bases, the J end by 4 bases, with 11 bases between. CDR3 length: 14 residues. In DNA, the CDR3 is TGTGCCAGCAGTTTTACAGGGTTCACCGGGGAGCTGTTTTTT. The encoded protein is CASSFTGFTGELFF.

In DNA, the CDR3 is TGCGCCAGCAGCTTGGCCGGGTTGGCTAGCGGGAGAGCAGATACGCAGTATTTT. This gives the protein CASSLAGLASGRADTQYF. V and J are TRBV5-1 and TRBJ2-3; 10 bases are shared with TRBD2. The CDR3 has 18 amino acids. Germline V gene lookup returns CDR1 SGHRS and CDR2 YFSETQ. The V segment lost 0 bases and the J segment 4 bases; nucleotides outside the gene matches: 11.

This sequence joins TRBV19 and TRBJ1-5, with 7 bases that match TRBD1. Looked up from germline, CDR1 is LNHDA and CDR2 is SQIVND (reference sequence). V shed 5 bases, J shed 1 base, and the junction held 8 bases outside the gene matches. This CDR3 contains 16 residues. This chain's CDR3 is CASSFGRGLSNQPQHF. The CDR3 nucleotides read TGTGCCAGTAGTTTCGGAAGGGGGCTCAGCAATCAGCCCCAGCATTTT.

The V and J genes are TRBV7-2 and TRBJ2-3, with 9 bases lining up with TRBD2. The V segment lost 0 bases and the J segment 0 bases; nucleotides outside the gene matches: 4. The CDR3 has 17 amino acids. CDR1 is SGHTA and CDR2 is FQGNSA in the germline V gene. The CDR3, as DNA: TGTGCCAGCAGCTTAGCATTTACTAGCGGGAGCACAGATACGCAGTATTTT. Translated, it gives CASSLAFTSGSTDTQYF.

V and J are TRBV7-9 and TRBJ2-7, with 7 bases aligning to TRBD1. Trimming at V came to 0 bases and at J to 5 bases, leaving 7 bases not matched to a gene. CDR1 is SEHNR and CDR2 is FQNEAQ in the germline V gene (reference sequence). CDR3 size: 15 residues. This CDR3 reads CASSLARQGRNEQYF. The CDR3 DNA reads TGTGCCAGCAGCTTAGCGCGACAGGGTAGGAACGAGCAGTACTTC.

CDR3: CASSSPGLASPYEQYF. The DNA for the CDR3 is TGTGCCAGCAGTTCTCCGGGACTAGCGTCACCCTACGAGCAGTACTTC. The rearrangement links TRBV28 to TRBJ2-7, with 10 positions matching TRBD2. The V and J ends lost 4 bases and 2 bases, in that order; junction bases with no gene match: 8. The CDR3 loop spans 16 amino acids. Germline CDR1 reads MDHEN; CDR2 reads SYDVKM. Drawing the rest from reference TRBV28 and TRBJ2-7, the complete variable domain is DVKVTQSSRYLVKRTGEKVFLECVQDMDHENMFWYRQDPGLGLRLIYFSYDVKMKEKGDIPEGYSVSREKKERFSLILESASTNQTSMYLCASSSPGLASPYEQYFGPGTRLTVT.

A remark on this clone: The sample holds other DNA sequences that translate to the same CDR3. This chain links TRBV18 with TRBJ2-7; D possibly corresponds to TRBD1 (6 bases). V gave up 3 bases and J gave up 4 bases, with 13 bases separating them. Looked up from germline, CDR1 is KGHSH and CDR2 is LQKENI. The CDR3 has 14 amino acids. In nucleotides, the CDR3 is TGTGCCAGCTCACCCCCGACAGGAGGATACGAGCAGTACTTC. Its translation is CASSPPTGGYEQYF. Complete variable domain (other parts from reference TRBV18 and TRBJ2-7): NAGVMQNPRHLVRRRGQEARLRCSPMKGHSHVYWYRQLPEEGLKFMVYLQKENIIDESGMPKERFSAEFPKEGPSILRIQQVVRGDSAAYFCASSPPTGGYEQYFGPGTRLTVT.

The chain has TRBV9 and TRBJ2-5; 12 nucleotides line up with TRBD2. V shed 0 bases, J shed 7 bases, and the junction held 7 bases outside the gene matches. This CDR3 has 16 residues. Germline CDR1 SGDLS, CDR2 YYNGEE. The CDR3 here is CASSVASGGARVTQYF. CDR3 sequence (DNA): TGTGCCAGCAGCGTAGCTAGCGGGGGGGCTCGCGTGACCCAGTACTTC.

This chain joins TRBV28 and TRBJ1-5; D might be TRBD1 (5 bases). The V end was cut by 7 bases, the J end by 7 bases, with 17 bases between. This CDR3 contains 14 residues. The V gene's germline CDR1 is MDHEN and CDR2 SYDVKM. Written as DNA, the CDR3 is TGTGCCAGCACCTTAGGCCAGGGCGGCCAGCCCCAGCATTTT. It yields the protein CASTLGQGGQPQHF.

This sequence joins TRBV6-6 and TRBJ1-1; 8 bases are shared with TRBD1. CDR1 MNHNY and CDR2 SVGAGI come from the germline V gene (reference sequence). J gave up 0 bases and V 4 bases, and 7 bases lay outside the gene matches. This CDR3 is built from 16 residues. The chain's CDR3 is CASSSPGTGMNTEAFF. In DNA, the CDR3 is TGTGCCAGCAGTTCTCCCGGGACAGGAATGAACACTGAAGCTTTCTTT.